Below, one T cell receptor (beta chain) is given with its context. Antigen unknown. The data stem from a study of memory CD4+ T cells and cytomegalovirus serostatus. Study context: Healthy Belgian adult donors included about nine CMV-positive and 24 CMV-negative people. Study-wide results and caveats: Median bootstrapped AUC for CMV status was approximately 0.96 originally, approximately 0.91 US-trained.

Germline CDR1 SGHTA, CDR2 FQGNSA. This CDR3 has 14 amino acids. Trimming cost V 3 bases and J 6 bases, with 15 bases left between them. Single viable CD3+CD4+CD8-CD45RO+ cells were sorted as the memory CD4+ T cells. The assay was immunoSEQ multiplex PCR, and TCRdb's table has in-frame clones only and misses some. The repertoire includes roughly 56,000 clones, 82% of them detected once, and roughly 0.4% sits in the top ten. Sequenced: memory CD4+ T cells from blood. This sequence originates from an adult in good health and CMV-seronegative. This rearrangement joins TRBV7-2 to TRBJ2-7; possibly TRBD1 or TRBD2 for D (5 bases each). The CDR3 here is CASSLDVGAGEQYF. As DNA, the CDR3 is TGTGCCAGCAGCTTGGACGTCGGGGCTGGCGAGCAGTACTTC. Combining the CDR3 with reference TRBV7-2 and TRBJ2-7 gives the whole variable domain GAGVSQSPSNKVTEKGKDVELRCDPISGHTALYWYRQSLGQGLEFLIYFQGNSAPDKSGLPSDRFSAERTGGSVSTLTIQRTQQEDSAVYLCASSLDVGAGEQYFGPGTRLTVT.